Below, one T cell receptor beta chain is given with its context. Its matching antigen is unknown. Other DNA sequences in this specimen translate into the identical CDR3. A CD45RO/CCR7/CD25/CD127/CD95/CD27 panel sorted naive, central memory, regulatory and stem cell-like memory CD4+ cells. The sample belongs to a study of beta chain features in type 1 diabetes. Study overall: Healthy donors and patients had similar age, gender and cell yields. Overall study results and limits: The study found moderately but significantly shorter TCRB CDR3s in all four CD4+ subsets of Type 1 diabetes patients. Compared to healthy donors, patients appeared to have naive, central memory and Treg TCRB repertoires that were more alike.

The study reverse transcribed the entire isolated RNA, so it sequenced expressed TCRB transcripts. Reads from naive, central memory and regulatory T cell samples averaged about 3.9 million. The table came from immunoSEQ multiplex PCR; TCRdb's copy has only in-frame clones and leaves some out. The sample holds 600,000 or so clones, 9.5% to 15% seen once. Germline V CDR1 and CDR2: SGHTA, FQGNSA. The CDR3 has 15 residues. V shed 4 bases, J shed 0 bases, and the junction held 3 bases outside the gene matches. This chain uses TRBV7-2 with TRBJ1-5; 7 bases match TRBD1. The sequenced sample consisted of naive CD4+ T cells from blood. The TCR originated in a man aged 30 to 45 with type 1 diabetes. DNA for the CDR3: TGTGCCAGCAGCTCGACAGGGAATAGCAATCAGCCCCAGCATTTT. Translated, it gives CASSSTGNSNQPQHF.